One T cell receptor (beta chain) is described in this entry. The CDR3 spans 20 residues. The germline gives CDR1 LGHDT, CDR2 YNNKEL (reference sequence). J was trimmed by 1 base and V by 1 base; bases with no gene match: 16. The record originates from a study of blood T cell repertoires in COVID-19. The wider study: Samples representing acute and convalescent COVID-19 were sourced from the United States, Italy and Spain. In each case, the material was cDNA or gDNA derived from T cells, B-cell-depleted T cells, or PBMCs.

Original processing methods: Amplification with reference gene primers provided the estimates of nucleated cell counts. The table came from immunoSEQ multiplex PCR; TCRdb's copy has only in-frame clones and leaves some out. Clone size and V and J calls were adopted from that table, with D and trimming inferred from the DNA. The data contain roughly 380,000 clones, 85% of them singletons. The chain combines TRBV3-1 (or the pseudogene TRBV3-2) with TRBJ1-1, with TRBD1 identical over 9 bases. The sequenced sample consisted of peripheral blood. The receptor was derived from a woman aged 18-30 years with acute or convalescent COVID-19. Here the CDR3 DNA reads TGTGCCAGCAGCCAAGCCCTCCGGACAGGGGACAGTGGGTGGAACACTGAAGCTTTCTTT. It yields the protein CASSQALRTGDSGWNTEAFF.